A selection of T cell receptor beta chains follows, all from one sample in a study of tumor-infiltrating lymphocytes in primary liver carcinoma. TCRdb recomputed calls from the multiplex PCR reads with MiXCR, one row per CDR3 protein. The sample includes some 110,000 distinct CDR3 sequences, 55% to 75% of them seen just once. Sequencing input: liver tumor tissue from sampling region 3. These receptors came from a woman aged 60-75 years with primary liver carcinoma and hepatitis B virus infection. Both conserved end residues are part of each CDR3. D genes are given only for firm matches. Expanded clones are given a class, and other clones once, few, many or no size at all.

DNA,CDR3,D,size,length,J,V
TGCGCCAACAGCTTCTCCGGGAGCCGAGACGAACAGTACTTC,CANSFSGSRDEQYF,-,-,14,TRBJ2-7,TRBV5-1
TGTGCCAGCAGCTCCCCCCTATCGGGAGATACGAATGAGCAGTTCTTC,CASSSPLSGDTNEQFF,-,-,16,TRBJ2-1,TRBV13
TGTGCCAGCGGCTTAGCGGTAAGCTACGAGCAGTACTTC,CASGLAVSYEQYF,-,-,13,TRBJ2-7,TRBV7-8
TGTGCCAGCAGTGCCCCGGGACACAGCTACGAGCAGTACTTC,CASSAPGHSYEQYF,-,many,14,TRBJ2-7,TRBV28
TGTGCCAGCAGCTTCGCCGGGACTTTCTACGAGCAGTACTTC,CASSFAGTFYEQYF,-,many,14,TRBJ2-7,TRBV5-4
TGTGCCAGCAGCCCCCCAGGCGGGATGGGGAACTATGAGCAGTACTTC,CASSPPGGMGNYEQYF,-,-,16,TRBJ2-7,TRBV5-4
TGTGCCAGCAATTATCAACAGGGGCGGGTCGGTGACTACACCTTC,CASNYQQGRVGDYTF,TRBD1,-,15,TRBJ1-2,TRBV6-5
TGTGCCAGCAGCCGCCGCGGGTCCTACGAGCAGTACTTC,CASSRRGSYEQYF,-,-,13,TRBJ2-7,TRBV7-2
TGTGCCAGCAGCTCAGGGGGCGGGACGAACACTGAAGCTTTCTTT,CASSSGGGTNTEAFF,TRBD1,-,15,TRBJ1-1,TRBV11-2
TGTGCCAGCAGCTCCGAATACCGGTCGCCTACGCAGTATTTT,CASSSEYRSPTQYF,-,-,14,TRBJ2-3,TRBV7-9
TGTACCAGCAGCGCGTGGGACACCGGGGAGCTGTTTTTT,CTSSAWDTGELFF,-,-,13,TRBJ2-2,TRBV7-9
TGTGCCAGCAGCCGGGACAGCACTTTAGAAGCTTTCTTT,CASSRDSTLEAFF,TRBD1,many,13,TRBJ1-1,TRBV6-1
TGCAGCGCCACGGGGTTAACGAGCACCGGGGAGTTGTTTTTT,CSATGLTSTGELFF,-,once,14,TRBJ2-2,TRBV29-1
TGTGCCAGCAGCGGTCACCGGGGGCAGTTCTTC,CASSGHRGQFF,-,few,11,TRBJ2-1,TRBV5-8
TGCAGCGTTGACCTGGGCCACACCGGGGAGCTGTTTTTT,CSVDLGHTGELFF,-,many,13,TRBJ2-2,TRBV29-1
TGCGCCAGCAGTGAGCCGCGGACTAGCGGGGATGAGCAGTTCTTC,CASSEPRTSGDEQFF,TRBD2,few,15,TRBJ2-1,TRBV10-2
TGTGCCAGCACCCCGGGGGGCTCGTTCAATCAGCCCCAGCATTTT,CASTPGGSFNQPQHF,-,-,15,TRBJ1-5,TRBV7-2
TGTGCCAGCGGTCCACATCAGGGACAGCACACTGAAGCTTTCTTT,CASGPHQGQHTEAFF,TRBD1,-,15,TRBJ1-1,TRBV28
TGTGCCAGCGGCTTGATAGCGGGGAAGGGAGATACGCAGTATTTT,CASGLIAGKGDTQYF,TRBD2,-,15,TRBJ2-3,TRBV5-6
TGTGCCAGCAGCCAAGAGGGCACAGATACGCAGTATTTT,CASSQEGTDTQYF,-,many,13,TRBJ2-3,TRBV4-2
TGCGCCAGCAGCTCGGACGCGTGGAACACCGGGGAGCTGTTTTTT,CASSSDAWNTGELFF,-,-,15,TRBJ2-2,TRBV5-1
TGCGCCAGCAGGCCAGACACCGGATCCTACAGTGAGCAGTTCTTC,CASRPDTGSYSEQFF,-,once,15,TRBJ2-1,TRBV5-1
TGCACCAGCAGCTTGATGACAGGGGGCGCGGAGACCCAGTACTTC,CTSSLMTGGAETQYF,TRBD1,many,15,TRBJ2-5,TRBV5-1
TGCGTCAGCAGTTTCTCAGGGTTACAGGCCAACGTCCTGACTTTC,CVSSFSGLQANVLTF,-,-,15,TRBJ2-6,TRBV28
TGCGCCAGCCGCGGGACAGACCCCTACGAGCAGTACTTC,CASRGTDPYEQYF,-,many,13,TRBJ2-7,TRBV5-1
TGCGTCAGCAGCCGTGTACAGGGGCCCGAGGATCAGCCCCAGCATTTT,CVSSRVQGPEDQPQHF,TRBD1,-,16,TRBJ1-5,TRBV5-1
TGTGCCAGTAGTATGCCGCAGGGAAGGTATGGCTACACCTTC,CASSMPQGRYGYTF,-,few,14,TRBJ1-2,TRBV19
TGCGCCAGCAGCCCGGGGACTCGCGGGAGTGCTGAGCAGTTCTTT,CASSPGTRGSAEQFF,TRBD2,-,15,TRBJ2-1,TRBV5-1
TGCGCCAGCGGTCTAGCAGATACGCAGTATTTT,CASGLADTQYF,-,many,11,TRBJ2-3,TRBV10-2
TGCGCCAGCAGCCACGGGACTAGCGGACAGGGATACGAGCAGTACTTC,CASSHGTSGQGYEQYF,TRBD2,-,16,TRBJ2-7,TRBV5-1
TGCAGCGTTGATTCCGGTAATCCTCCCTATGAGCAGTGCTTC,CSVDSGNPPYEQCF,-,-,14,TRBJ2-7,TRBV29-1
TGCGTCAGCAGCTTGGTCGCCTACAACAATGAGCAGTTCTTC,CVSSLVAYNNEQFF,-,-,14,TRBJ2-1,TRBV5-1
TGTACCAGTAGCTTCAACGTATTCACCGGGGAGCTGTTTTTT,CTSSFNVFTGELFF,-,-,14,TRBJ2-2,TRBV11-2
TGTGTCAGCAAGGTGGATAGCGGACACTACAATGAGCAGTTCTTC,CVSKVDSGHYNEQFF,-,-,15,TRBJ2-1,TRBV12-3/TRBV12-4
TGTGCCTGGAGTGTAGGTAGCACTGAAGCTTTCTTT,CAWSVGSTEAFF,-,many,12,TRBJ1-1,TRBV30
TGTGCCAGCAGTAACCCCGGACAGGGAGGTTATGGCTACACCTTC,CASSNPGQGGYGYTF,TRBD1,many,15,TRBJ1-2,TRBV6-5
TGTGCCTATGGGGGAGGGCCGTACGAGCAGTACTTC,CAYGGGPYEQYF,TRBD2,-,12,TRBJ2-7,TRBV30
TGCAGCGTGGATACAGGTACGCAGTATTTT,CSVDTGTQYF,-,few,10,TRBJ2-3,TRBV29-1
TGTGCCTGCAGCTCGTATAGCGGAGAGACCCAGTACTTC,CACSSYSGETQYF,-,-,13,TRBJ2-5,TRBV11-2
TGTACCAGCAACTTTCTAGCGGGGTACACAGATACGCAGTATTTT,CTSNFLAGYTDTQYF,TRBD2,-,15,TRBJ2-3,TRBV11-2
TGTAGCGTTGAAGGGCTGGATCAAACTTCTATCACAGATACGCAGTATTTT,CSVEGLDQTSITDTQYF,-,-,17,TRBJ2-3,TRBV29-1
TGCGCCAGCAGCTTCGGCGAGTACTACACCTTC,CASSFGEYYTF,-,-,11,TRBJ1-2,TRBV5-1
TGTGCCAGCGAGGGGCTAGCCAAAAACATTCAGTACTTC,CASEGLAKNIQYF,-,-,13,TRBJ2-4,TRBV28
TGTGCCAGCAGCTTCCGGGAGCCGGCGTTGAACACCGAAGCTTTCTTT,CASSFREPALNTEAFF,-,-,16,TRBJ1-1,TRBV7-8
TGTGCCAGCAGCTTAGTCCCCAACCTTGGGGTTAACGGGAGTTTGAGCTCCTACAATGAGCAGTTCTTC,CASSLVPNLGVNGSLSSYNEQFF,-,-,23,TRBJ2-1,TRBV11-3
TGTGCCAGTAGCCCGGGGGGGGAAGCCTACGAGCAGTGCTTC,CASSPGGEAYEQCF,TRBD2,few,14,TRBJ2-7,TRBV11-3
TGTGCCAGCAGTTGGGGAACTAGCGGGATGCGGAATGGGCAGTTCTTT,CASSWGTSGMRNGQFF,TRBD2,-,16,TRBJ2-1,TRBV6-2/TRBV6-3
TGTGCCATCAGTGAGTCGGAGGTGTACAATGAGCAGTTCTTC,CAISESEVYNEQFF,-,few,14,TRBJ2-1,TRBV10-3
TGTGCCAGCACCCGGAGTGCACAAGAGACCCAGTACTTC,CASTRSAQETQYF,-,-,13,TRBJ2-5,TRBV7-9
TGCAGCGTTGAACTGCTGACTAGCGGGATTCAGTATTTT,CSVELLTSGIQYF,TRBD2,many,13,TRBJ2-3,TRBV29-1
TGCAGCGTTGGGCGTACGAACACCGGAAAGCTGTTTTTT,CSVGRTNTGKLFF,-,once,13,TRBJ2-2,TRBV29-1
TGCGCCAGCAGTGAGGGGTTCCCCTCTGGGGCCAACGTCCTGACTTTC,CASSEGFPSGANVLTF,-,many,16,TRBJ2-6,TRBV10-2
TGTGCCAGCAAAGAACTAGCGGGAGGTGATACGCGGTATTTT,CASKELAGGDTRYF,TRBD2,-,14,TRBJ2-3,TRBV12-3/TRBV12-4
TGTGCCAGCAGCTTAGGGGTTCGGGCTGAGCAGTTCTTC,CASSLGVRAEQFF,-,medium-sized,13,TRBJ2-1,TRBV11-2
TGCGCCAACATGGGTTTTGAAAAACTGTTTTTT,CANMGFEKLFF,-,-,11,TRBJ1-4,TRBV12-3/TRBV12-4
TGTGCCAGCAGTTCTCGACAGGGATTATACGAGCAGTACTTC,CASSSRQGLYEQYF,TRBD1,few,14,TRBJ2-7,TRBV28
TGTGCCAGCAGCTTACAGGTTTCCCCCGCGGGCGGGGAGCTGTTTTTT,CASSLQVSPAGGELFF,-,many,16,TRBJ2-2,TRBV11-2